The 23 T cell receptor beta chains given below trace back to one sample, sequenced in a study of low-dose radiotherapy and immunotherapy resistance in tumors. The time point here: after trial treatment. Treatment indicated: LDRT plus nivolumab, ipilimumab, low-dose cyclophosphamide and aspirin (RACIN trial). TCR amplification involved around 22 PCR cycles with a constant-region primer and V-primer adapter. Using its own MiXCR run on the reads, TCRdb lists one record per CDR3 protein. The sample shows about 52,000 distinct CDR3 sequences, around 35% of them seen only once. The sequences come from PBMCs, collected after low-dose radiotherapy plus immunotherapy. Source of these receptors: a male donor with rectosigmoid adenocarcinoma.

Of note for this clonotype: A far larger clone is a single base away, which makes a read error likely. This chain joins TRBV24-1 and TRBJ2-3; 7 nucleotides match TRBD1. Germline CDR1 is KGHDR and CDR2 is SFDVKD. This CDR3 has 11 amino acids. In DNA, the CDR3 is TGTGTCACCTCAGAGGGGGCTACGCAGTATTTT. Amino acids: CVTSEGATQYF.

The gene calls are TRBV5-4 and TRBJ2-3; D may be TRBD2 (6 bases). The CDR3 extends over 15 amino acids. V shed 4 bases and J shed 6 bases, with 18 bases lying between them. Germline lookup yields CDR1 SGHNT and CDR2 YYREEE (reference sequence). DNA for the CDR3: TGTGCCAGCAGCAGGCGGGACCTCTCCTGGGATACGCAGTATTTT. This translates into CASSRRDLSWDTQYF.

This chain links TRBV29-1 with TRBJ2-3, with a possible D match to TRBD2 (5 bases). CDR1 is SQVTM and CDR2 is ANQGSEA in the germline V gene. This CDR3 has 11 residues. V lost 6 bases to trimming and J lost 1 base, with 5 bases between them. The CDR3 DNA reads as TGCAGCGTCGGGGGCACAGATACGCAGTATTTT. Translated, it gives CSVGGTDTQYF.

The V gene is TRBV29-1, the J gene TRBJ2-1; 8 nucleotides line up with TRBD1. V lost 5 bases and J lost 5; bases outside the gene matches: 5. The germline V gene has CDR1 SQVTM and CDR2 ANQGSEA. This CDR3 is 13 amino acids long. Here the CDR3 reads CSVWTGLDNEQFF. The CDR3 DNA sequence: TGCAGCGTTTGGACAGGGTTGGACAATGAGCAGTTCTTC.

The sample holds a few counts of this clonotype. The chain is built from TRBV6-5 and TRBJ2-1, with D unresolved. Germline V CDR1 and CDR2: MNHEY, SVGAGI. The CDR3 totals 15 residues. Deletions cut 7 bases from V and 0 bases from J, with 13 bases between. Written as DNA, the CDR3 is TGTGCCAGCACCCCCCGCCGAAGCTCCTACAATGAGCAGTTCTTC. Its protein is CASTPRRSSYNEQFF.

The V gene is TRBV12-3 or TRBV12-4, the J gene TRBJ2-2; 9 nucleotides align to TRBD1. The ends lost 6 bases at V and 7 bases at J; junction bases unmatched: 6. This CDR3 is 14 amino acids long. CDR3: CASSPRTGVGELFF. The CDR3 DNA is TGTGCCAGCAGCCCCCGGACAGGGGTCGGGGAGCTGTTTTTT.

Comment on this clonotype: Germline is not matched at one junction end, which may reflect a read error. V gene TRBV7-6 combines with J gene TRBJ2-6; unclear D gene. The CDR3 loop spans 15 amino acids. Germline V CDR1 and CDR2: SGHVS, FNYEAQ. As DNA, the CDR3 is TGTGCCATCAGCTCGGGCGAATCTGGGGCCAACGTCCTGACTTTC. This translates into CAISSGESGANVLTF.

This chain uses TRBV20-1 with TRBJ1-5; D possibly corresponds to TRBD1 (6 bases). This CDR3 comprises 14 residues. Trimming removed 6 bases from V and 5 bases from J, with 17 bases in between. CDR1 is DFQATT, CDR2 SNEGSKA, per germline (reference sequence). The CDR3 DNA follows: TGCAGTGCAACCCCGGCGGACAGCCATCAGCCCCAGCATTTT. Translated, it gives CSATPADSHQPQHF.

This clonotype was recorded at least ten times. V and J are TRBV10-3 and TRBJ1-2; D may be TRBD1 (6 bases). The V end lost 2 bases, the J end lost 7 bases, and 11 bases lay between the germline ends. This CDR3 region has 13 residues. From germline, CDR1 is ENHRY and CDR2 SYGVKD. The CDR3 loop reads CAISEPGAGGYTF. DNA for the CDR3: TGTGCCATCAGTGAGCCAGGGGCCGGTGGCTACACCTTC.

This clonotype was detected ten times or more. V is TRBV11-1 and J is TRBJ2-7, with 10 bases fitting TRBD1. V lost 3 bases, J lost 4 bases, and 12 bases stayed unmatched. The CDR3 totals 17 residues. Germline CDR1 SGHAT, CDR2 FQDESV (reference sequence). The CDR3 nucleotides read TGTGCCAGCAGCTTGCAACCCGGGACAGGGGTTCTATACGAGCAGTACTTC. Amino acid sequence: CASSLQPGTGVLYEQYF.

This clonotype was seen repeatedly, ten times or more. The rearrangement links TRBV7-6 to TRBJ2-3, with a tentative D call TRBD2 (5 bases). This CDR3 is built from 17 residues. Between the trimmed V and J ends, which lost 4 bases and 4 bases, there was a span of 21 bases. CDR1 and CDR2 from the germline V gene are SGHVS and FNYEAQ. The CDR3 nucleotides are TGTGCCAGCAGCTACCTGGGTGGCGGGTCTGCAGCAGATACGCAGTATTTT. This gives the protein CASSYLGGGSAADTQYF.

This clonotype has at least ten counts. Written as DNA, the CDR3 is TGTGCCAGCACCCTGAATGCACTGTCGAATGAGCAGTTCTTC. This codes for CASTLNALSNEQFF. The chain has TRBV25-1 and TRBJ2-1; D is uncertain. The CDR3 sequence is 14 residues long. In germline, CDR1 is MGHDK, CDR2 SYGVNS. V lost 7 bases to trimming and J lost 7 bases, with 17 bases between them.

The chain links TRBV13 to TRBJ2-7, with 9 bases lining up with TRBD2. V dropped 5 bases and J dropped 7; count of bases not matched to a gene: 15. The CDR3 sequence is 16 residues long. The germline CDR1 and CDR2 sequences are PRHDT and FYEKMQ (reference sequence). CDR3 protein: CASSVRSREGVGEQYF. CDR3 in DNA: TGTGCCAGCAGCGTTAGATCGCGGGAGGGTGTAGGGGAGCAGTACTTC.

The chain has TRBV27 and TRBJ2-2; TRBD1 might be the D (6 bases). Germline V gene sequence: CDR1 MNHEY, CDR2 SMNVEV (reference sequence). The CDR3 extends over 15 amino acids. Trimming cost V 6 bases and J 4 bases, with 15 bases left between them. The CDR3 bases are TGTGCCAGCAGCCCGGGACATCTACTCACCGGGGAGCTGTTTTTT. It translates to CASSPGHLLTGELFF.

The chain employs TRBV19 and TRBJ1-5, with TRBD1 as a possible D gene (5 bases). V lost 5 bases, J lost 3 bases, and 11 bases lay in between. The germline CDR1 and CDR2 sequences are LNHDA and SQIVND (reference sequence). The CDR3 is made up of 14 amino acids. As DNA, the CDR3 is TGTGCCAGTAGTTCATCGGGGCTCAATCAGCCCCAGCATTTT. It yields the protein CASSSSGLNQPQHF.

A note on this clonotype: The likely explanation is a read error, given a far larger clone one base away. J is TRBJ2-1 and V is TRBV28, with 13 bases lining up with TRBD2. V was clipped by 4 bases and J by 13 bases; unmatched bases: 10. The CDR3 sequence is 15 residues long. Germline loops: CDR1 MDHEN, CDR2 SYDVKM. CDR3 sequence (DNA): TGTGCCAGCAGTTCCACAGGCTTGGGACTAGCGGGACAGTTCTTC. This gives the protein CASSSTGLGLAGQFF.

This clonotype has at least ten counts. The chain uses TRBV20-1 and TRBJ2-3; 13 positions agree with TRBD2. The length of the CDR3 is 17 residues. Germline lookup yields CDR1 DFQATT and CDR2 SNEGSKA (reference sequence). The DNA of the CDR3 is TGCAGCCTCAATACCCGACTAGCGGGAGGACTCACAGATACGCAGTATTTT. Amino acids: CSLNTRLAGGLTDTQYF.

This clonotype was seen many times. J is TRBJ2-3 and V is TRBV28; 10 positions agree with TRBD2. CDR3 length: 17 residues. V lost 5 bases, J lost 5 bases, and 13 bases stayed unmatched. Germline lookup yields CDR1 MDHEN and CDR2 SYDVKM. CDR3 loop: CASSDPSSGRAIDTQYF. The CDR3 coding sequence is TGTGCCAGCAGTGACCCCTCCAGCGGGAGGGCAATAGATACGCAGTATTTT.

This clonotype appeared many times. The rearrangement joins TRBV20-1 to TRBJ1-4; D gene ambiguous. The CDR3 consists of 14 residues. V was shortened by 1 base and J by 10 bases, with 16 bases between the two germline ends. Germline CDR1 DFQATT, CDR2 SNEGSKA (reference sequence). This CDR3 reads CSARVGLMMGKLFF. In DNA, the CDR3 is TGCAGTGCTAGAGTGGGGTTAATGATGGGAAAACTGTTTTTT.

CDR3 nucleotide sequence: TGTGCCAGCAGCCTGGACACAAACTATGGCTACACCTTC. This codes for CASSLDTNYGYTF. The gene calls are TRBV5-4 and TRBJ1-2, with D possibly being TRBD1 (5 bases). Germline CDR1 SGHNT, CDR2 YYREEE (reference sequence). V was clipped by 4 bases and J by 2 bases, with 9 bases between them. The CDR3 has 13 amino acids.

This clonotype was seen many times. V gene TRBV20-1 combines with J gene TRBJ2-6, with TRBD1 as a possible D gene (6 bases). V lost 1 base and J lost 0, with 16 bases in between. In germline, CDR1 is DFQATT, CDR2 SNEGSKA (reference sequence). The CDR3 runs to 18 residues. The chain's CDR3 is CSARVRGGEGSGANVLTF. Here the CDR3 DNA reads TGCAGTGCTAGAGTTAGAGGGGGTGAAGGCTCTGGGGCCAACGTCCTGACTTTC.

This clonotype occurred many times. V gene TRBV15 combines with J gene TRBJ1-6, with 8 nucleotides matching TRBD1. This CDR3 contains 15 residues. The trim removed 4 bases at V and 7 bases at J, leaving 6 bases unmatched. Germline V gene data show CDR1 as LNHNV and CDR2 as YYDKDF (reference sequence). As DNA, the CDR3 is TGTGCCACCAGCAACGACAGGGGCGCCAATTCACCCCTCCACTTT. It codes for CATSNDRGANSPLHF.

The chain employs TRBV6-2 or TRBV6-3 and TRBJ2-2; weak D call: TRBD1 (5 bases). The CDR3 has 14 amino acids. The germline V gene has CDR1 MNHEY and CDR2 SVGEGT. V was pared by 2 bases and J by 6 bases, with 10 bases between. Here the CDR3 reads CASSYKQGPGELFF. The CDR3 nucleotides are TGTGCCAGCAGTTACAAGCAGGGCCCCGGGGAGCTGTTTTTT.